This T cell receptor (beta chain) was obtained from a study of CD8 T cells in ankylosing spondylitis. Per germline, CDR1 SGHNT and CDR2 YYREEE (reference sequence). V lost 0 bases and J lost 4; bases outside the gene matches: 10. The CDR3 spans 18 residues. TCRdb passed the 5' RACE reads through MiXCR, listing each CDR3 protein once. The data show 200,000 to 250,000 distinct CDR3 sequences, roughly 24% seen once. General study results and limits: There was a TCR beta motif, made of fewer than 10 highly homologous variants, that appeared characteristic of ankylosing spondylitis blood. Significantly higher representation of disease-linked clones was reported for matched ankylosing spondylitis synovial fluid.

This clonotype was observed at least ten times. Its antigen is as yet unknown. The chain couples TRBV5-4 to TRBJ2-6; 7 bases match TRBD1. Source material: blood, either unsorted or a sorted T cell fraction (not recorded which). The TCR comes from a male donor with ankylosing spondylitis or in good health (not recorded which). Here the CDR3 DNA reads TGTGCCAGCAGCTTGGCCAGGGGGAAGACTCTGGGGGCCAACGTCCTGACTTTC. It yields the protein CASSLARGKTLGANVLTF.